A single T cell receptor (beta chain) is shown here with its context. Antigen: not known. By 5'RACE template switching, TCR cDNA was produced, with a universal primer site and UMIs added in the process. TCRdb ran MiXCR on the 5' RACE reads and lists one entry per CDR3 protein. The table records almost 600,000 distinct CDR3 sequences, roughly 14% of them present only once. CDR3 length equals 16 residues. The V gene's germline CDR1 is LGHNA and CDR2 YSLEER. The ends were cut back, 0 bases at V and 7 bases at J, with 15 bases in the middle. The entry originates in a study of T cells after yellow fever vaccination. Looking at the study overall: Some fractions had low cell numbers, and these were prepared with SMART-Seq v4 Ultra Low Input.

Study-level points and caveats: Among all clonotypes, a small share was observed in both CD4 and CD8 compartments. The study re-detected most primary-vaccination clones after the booster (96% CD4, roughly 90% CD8).

This material consisted of PBMCs, taken on the day of the yellow fever booster vaccination. The origin of this receptor is a man aged 25-45 years who received the YFV17D yellow fever vaccine. The chain joins TRBV4-3 to TRBJ2-2; D perhaps matches TRBD1 (5 bases). The CDR3 DNA sequence: TGCGCCAGCAGCCAAGATCGGAAAAGGGGCCTCGGGGAGCTGTTTTTT. It is translated as CASSQDRKRGLGELFF.